These T cell receptor beta chains were read from a single sample in a study of blood T cell repertoires in COVID-19. The protocol was immunoSEQ multiplex PCR, while the TCRdb copy is restricted to in-frame clones and leaves out a portion. The sample holds some 700,000 clones; 85% to 90% are singletons and the top ten take roughly 0.25%. The sample taken for sequencing was peripheral blood. These receptors originate from a woman aged 18-29 years with acute or convalescent COVID-19. Each CDR3 is given without its conserved first and last residue. Each record gives: V gene, J gene, clone size, CDR3 protein. Not every row has a clone size; where given, it reads once, few, many or a size class.

V: TRBV30; J: TRBJ1-2; size: .; CDR3: AWSPRTMGYT
V: TRBV24-1; J: TRBJ2-3; size: .; CDR3: ATSDGLAGTTDTQY
V: TRBV6-5; J: TRBJ1-1; size: .; CDR3: ASRTIGGENTEAF
V: TRBV2; J: TRBJ2-2; size: .; CDR3: ASLDSGHAAGELF
V: TRBV6-5; J: TRBJ1-2; size: once; CDR3: ASRQGFWGYT
V: TRBV27; J: TRBJ1-1; size: .; CDR3: ASRHPGHMNTEAF
V: TRBV24-1; J: TRBJ2-7; size: .; CDR3: ATSDRGFDEQY
V: TRBV4-1; J: TRBJ1-3; size: .; CDR3: ASSPQVETGNTIY
V: TRBV6-4; J: TRBJ2-1; size: .; CDR3: ASSERAGGASRQF
V: TRBV5-1; J: TRBJ2-5; size: .; CDR3: ASSLGGTQY
V: TRBV9; J: TRBJ2-5; size: .; CDR3: ASKGSGELMETQY
V: TRBV7-2; J: TRBJ1-2; size: .; CDR3: ASSLGRLGGFTYGYT
V: TRBV6-6; J: TRBJ1-1; size: .; CDR3: ASLIGTANTEAF
V: TRBV5-6; J: TRBJ1-6; size: .; CDR3: ASNLGAAYNSPLH
V: TRBV6-6; J: TRBJ2-7; size: .; CDR3: ASTLRLGTAAYEQY
V: TRBV9; J: TRBJ1-5; size: .; CDR3: ASSVGGGLYQPQH
V: TRBV14; J: TRBJ2-7; size: .; CDR3: ASSNPRQESYEQY
V: TRBV19; J: TRBJ1-5; size: .; CDR3: ASTASTANQPQH
V: TRBV7-2; J: TRBJ1-1; size: .; CDR3: ASSLAQQGWTEAF
V: TRBV15; J: TRBJ2-3; size: .; CDR3: ATSRTGTVDTQY
V: TRBV4-1; J: TRBJ1-1; size: .; CDR3: ASSLSNRNTEAF
V: TRBV30; J: TRBJ2-7; size: .; CDR3: AWTQSLSYEQY
V: TRBV9; J: TRBJ1-5; size: .; CDR3: ASSVGGLGNQPQH
V: TRBV7-9; J: TRBJ2-7; size: .; CDR3: ASGGQILPSM
V: TRBV5-1; J: TRBJ1-2; size: .; CDR3: ASSMIQGALGYT
V: TRBV4-3; J: TRBJ1-1; size: .; CDR3: ASSQDTGGNTEAF
V: TRBV12-3/TRBV12-4; J: TRBJ1-2; size: .; CDR3: ASSQGRNYGYT
V: TRBV9; J: TRBJ2-7; size: .; CDR3: ASSVGVNQAYEQY
V: TRBV7-9; J: TRBJ1-1; size: .; CDR3: ASSHTDRAHTEAF
V: TRBV18; J: TRBJ1-1; size: .; CDR3: ASSHQTGGGNTEAF
V: TRBV7-3; J: TRBJ2-2; size: .; CDR3: ASSTRQGDGELF
V: TRBV19; J: TRBJ1-3; size: .; CDR3: ASIGAPVPRGNTIY
V: TRBV14; J: TRBJ2-4; size: once; CDR3: ASSQALALTGAAKNIQY
V: TRBV6-4; J: TRBJ2-3; size: .; CDR3: ASSPGVSNTDTQY
V: TRBV11-2; J: TRBJ2-2; size: .; CDR3: ASSSTPGFAVSGELF
V: TRBV19; J: TRBJ1-1; size: .; CDR3: ASSRQGMRPSNTEAF